This T cell receptor beta chain came from a study of T-cell reconstitution after alpha-beta-depleted transplantation in children. Findings and limits, study-wide: T-cell counts and diversity were attributed mostly to newly produced T cells one year after transplant. Two months or so post-transplant, alpha-beta T cells reportedly derived from several hundred expanded graft clones.

Unique molecular identifiers were used to barcode this TCRbeta library. TCRdb reanalysed the PCR reads using MiXCR and keeps one entry per CDR3 protein. The table shows approximately 170,000 distinct CDR3 sequences, with 8.5% to 14% occurring only once. This clonotype was found many times. Its specificity is not known. The CDR3 loop spans 14 amino acids. V dropped 5 bases and J dropped 4 bases, with 14 bases sitting between them. The chain couples TRBV12-3 or TRBV12-4 to TRBJ1-2; possible D gene TRBD1, 5 bases. The sequence derives from a boy aged 2 to 10 with acute myeloid leukemia, due to receive a stem cell transplant. The material sequenced was PBMCs, taken before TCRalphabeta/CD19-depleted stem cell transplant. This CDR3 reads CASSVDMSPYGYTF. The CDR3 bases are TGTGCCAGCAGTGTGGACATGTCTCCCTATGGCTACACCTTC.